This record covers a single T cell receptor (beta chain). The antigen this receptor binds is unknown. There are no base qualities to consult, and no much larger clone falls within one base. The CDR3 covers 18 residues, taking in both the cysteine and the phenylalanine. CDR3 DNA only is kept here, 54 bases in frame from base 1. After removal of 3 bases from V and 0 bases from J, the junction retains 12 bases not matched to a gene. CDR1 and CDR2 were assigned from the germline V gene as KGHSH and LQKENI. This record comes from a study of beta chain features in type 1 diabetes (dated by TCRdb to 2016 to 2018). A note on the overall study: Patients and healthy donors did not differ in mean age, gender distribution, total cell number or subset yield. A total of 107,917,701 sorted cells were examined across all samples, and the number of cells per subset was strongly correlated with RNA yield. In the study, recently diagnosed type 1 diabetes patients and matched healthy donors were compared on the TCRB repertoires of their sorted circulating CD4+ T cell subsets. Regulatory and stem cell-like memory subsets were obtained from only 8 patients and roughly 8 healthy donors, while naive and central memory subsets were obtained from all 28 donors.

Each donor gave one peripheral blood draw, about 110 mL on average, collected into heparinised tubes. A BD FACSAria II was used to sort naive, central memory, regulatory and stem cell-like memory CD4+ T cells with a panel that included CD45RO, CCR7, CD25, CD127, CD95 and CD27. Purity was above 98% for every sorted population. PBMCs were isolated right away by Lymphoprep density gradient centrifugation and were stained directly, without culture. So that batch effects would be minimized, each experiment stained and sorted samples in pairs, pairing one healthy donor with one patient. General study outcomes and caveats: Because cDNA rather than genomic DNA was sequenced, highly expressing activated cells could have been over-represented, although no difference in activation and CD3 levels was found between groups. Naive, central memory and regulatory TCRB repertoires appeared more similar among patients than among healthy donors. Shorter templates might be favored by PCR, yet because patient and control samples were amplified and corrected together, any such skew would affect both groups equally. At VDJ recombination sites, patients with type 1 diabetes made fewer insertions and deleted more nucleotides, a pattern implying thymic rearrangement abnormalities. Because the HLA sub-analyses included only small numbers of individuals, any influence of HLA type on TCRB rearrangement was left unresolved. A moderate but significant shortening of TCRB CDR3 length was observed in type 1 diabetes patients in all four CD4+ subsets.

The entire isolated RNA was reverse transcribed using the High Capacity cDNA Reverse Transcription Kit, and thus expressed TCRB transcripts were sequenced. Deep immunoSEQ sequencing was applied to naive, central memory and regulatory T cell samples, giving an average of around 3.4 million total reads per sample. After sorted cells were lysed in RLT buffer, RNA was extracted with DNase-treated RNeasy Micro or Mini kits, with the choice depending on cell number. To prevent cross-contamination, each cell subset was processed individually, whereas patient and healthy donor samples were processed jointly. The immunoSEQ multiplex PCR was used to amplify TCRB sequences from cDNA, generating 87-bp fragments that spanned the CDR3 region. The amplicons were sequenced using the Illumina HiSeq platform. On the study's bioinformatics: PCR bias was corrected computationally using synthetic template baselines, and reads within Hamming distance 2 were collapsed, with unmergeable singletons discarded. Reads were aligned to IMGT to assign V, D and J genes, CDR3 length, and insertions or deletions at six rearrangement sites. Within each subset, clonotype counts were normalized to sorted cell number, and only after that were true diversity and Gini coefficients computed with the tcR R package. The overlap coefficient, calculated on TCRB nucleotide sequences, was used to measure repertoire sharing. Out-of-frame TCRB sequences from naive cells were analyzed as a proxy for the pre-selection repertoire. Entries here come from immuneACCESS through TCRdb and include only in-frame sequences with V and J called. Some clones fail to appear in such tables; in the studies checked, an unresolved V gene covers under half of the shortfall, and the cause of the remainder is unknown. V, J and clone size are taken as reported in that table, and D and trimming were inferred from the DNA itself. The sample table lists almost 350,000 clones, around a fifth of them with a count of one. Around 0.04% of the sample rests with the top ten.

Sequencing was performed on naive CD4+ T cells from blood. The cell subset or site label for this specimen denotes: true naive CD4+ T cells. The TCR originated in a woman under 30 in good health. Recombination linked TRBV18 to TRBJ2-3; TRBD2 agrees with 7 junctional bases. The base sequence is TGTGCCAGCTCACCGTTACCACCGGGAGGACGTAGCACAGATACGCAGTATTTT. Its coded protein is CASSPLPPGGRSTDTQYF.